This is a list of T cell receptor beta chains from one sample in a study of shared clonotypes between healthy human individuals. Only in-frame clones appear in the TCRdb table, and some are missing; sequencing was by immunoSEQ multiplex PCR. The sample holds about 2.2 million clones; around 93% are singletons and the top ten take about 1.7%. Material for sequencing was naive CD8+ T cells from PBMCs. The receptors were sampled from a man in his late teens or twenties in good health. Some clones in this sample may be carry-over from other donors' samples. CDR3s include the opening cysteine and the closing phenylalanine or tryptophan.

v_call,j_call,cdr3_aa
TRBV27,TRBJ2-1,CASSPDWSGNEQFF
TRBV4-2,TRBJ2-7,CASSQLGEPYEQYF
TRBV28,TRBJ1-1,CASSFRQRNTEAFF
TRBV7-9,TRBJ1-5,CASSLGREAGQPQHF
TRBV29-1,TRBJ2-7,CSVIEHIGTSGIYEQYF
TRBV14,TRBJ2-4,CASSQGRVLAKNIQYF
TRBV28,TRBJ2-7,CASSLKAGSYEQYF
TRBV9,TRBJ2-7,CASSVSGSSNEQYF
TRBV27,TRBJ2-1,CASSLISGTGTYNEQFF
TRBV28,TRBJ2-1,CASSWGTSGTRPYNEQFF
TRBV27,TRBJ1-4,CASSWDSGEKLFF
TRBV19,TRBJ2-2,CATTRGEGGELFF
TRBV28,TRBJ2-7,CASSLIGGANTYEQYF
TRBV9,TRBJ2-5,CASSVDMGGQETQYF
TRBV19,TRBJ2-1,CASSTRTRNEQFF
TRBV13,TRBJ2-1,CASSLTVGTSGSRNEQFF
TRBV25-1,TRBJ1-1,CASSENIGGTEAFF
TRBV6-1,TRBJ1-2,CASKVGTAYGYTF